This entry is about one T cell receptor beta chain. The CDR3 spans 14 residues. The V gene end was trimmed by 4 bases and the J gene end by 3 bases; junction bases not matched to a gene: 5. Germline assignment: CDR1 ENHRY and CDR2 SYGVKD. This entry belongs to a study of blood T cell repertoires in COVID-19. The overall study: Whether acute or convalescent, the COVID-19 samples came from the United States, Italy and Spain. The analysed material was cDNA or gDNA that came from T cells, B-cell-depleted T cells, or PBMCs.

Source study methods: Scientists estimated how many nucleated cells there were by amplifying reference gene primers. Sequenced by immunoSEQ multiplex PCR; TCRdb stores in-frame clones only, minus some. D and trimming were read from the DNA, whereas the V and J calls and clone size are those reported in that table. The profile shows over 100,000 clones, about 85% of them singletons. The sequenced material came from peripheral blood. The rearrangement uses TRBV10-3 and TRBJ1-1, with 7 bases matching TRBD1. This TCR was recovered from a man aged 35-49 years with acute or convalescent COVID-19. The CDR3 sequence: CAISARTGDTEAFF. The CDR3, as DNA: TGTGCCATCAGTGCCCGAACAGGGGACACTGAAGCTTTCTTT.